Sequencing of this T cell receptor beta chain was carried out in a study of CD8+ T cells in alopecia areata. RNA extraction and reverse transcription yielded cDNA as sequencing template. This table comes from immunoSEQ multiplex PCR, and its TCRdb copy is limited to in-frame clones, with some not included. Here the sample spans 110,000 to 150,000 clones, approximately 50% being singletons. The CDR3 contains 14 residues. CDR1 PRHDT and CDR2 FYEKMQ come from the germline V gene (reference sequence). Trimming stripped 2 bases from V and 5 bases from J, with 11 bases between. Whole-study findings and limits: Lesional scalp exceeded normal scalp in clonality, especially in alopecia totalis/universalis.

With regard to this clone: The antigen remains unidentified.

The sequences come from CD4+ T cells sorted from blood, collected at week 0. This chain links TRBV13 with TRBJ2-3; no firm D call. The source is a human donor with alopecia areata. The CDR3 DNA sequence: TGTGCCAGCAGCTTATGGGTTGAGGAAGATACGCAGTATTTT. Protein product: CASSLWVEEDTQYF.